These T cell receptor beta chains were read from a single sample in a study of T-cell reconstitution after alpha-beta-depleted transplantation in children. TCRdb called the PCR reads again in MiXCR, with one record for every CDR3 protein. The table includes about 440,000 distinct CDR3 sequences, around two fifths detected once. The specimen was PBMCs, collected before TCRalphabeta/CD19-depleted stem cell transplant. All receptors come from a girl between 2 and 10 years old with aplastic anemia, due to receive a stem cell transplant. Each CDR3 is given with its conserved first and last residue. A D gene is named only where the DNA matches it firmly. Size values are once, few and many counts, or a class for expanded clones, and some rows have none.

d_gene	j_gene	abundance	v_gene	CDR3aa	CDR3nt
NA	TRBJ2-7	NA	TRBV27	CASSSFPGNEQYF	TGTGCCAGCAGTTCCTTCCCAGGGAACGAGCAGTACTTC
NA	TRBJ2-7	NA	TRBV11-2	CASNGGFEQYF	TGTGCCAGCAACGGGGGTTTCGAGCAGTACTTC
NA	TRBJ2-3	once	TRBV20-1	CSATFPGVDTQYF	TGCAGTGCCACCTTCCCCGGGGTTGATACGCAGTATTTT
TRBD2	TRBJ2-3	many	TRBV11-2	CASSLEINGAGGRDTQYF	TGTGCCAGCAGCTTAGAGATAAATGGGGCGGGGGGGAGAGATACGCAGTATTTT
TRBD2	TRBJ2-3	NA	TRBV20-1	CSARDRGGVSDTQYF	TGCAGTGCTAGAGATCGGGGGGGCGTGTCAGATACGCAGTATTTT
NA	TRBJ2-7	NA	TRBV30	CAWSGLYEQYF	TGTGCCTGGAGTGGACTATACGAGCAGTACTTC
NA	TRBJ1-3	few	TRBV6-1	CASIRQAAGNTIYF	TGTGCCAGCATACGACAGGCGGCTGGAAACACCATATATTTT
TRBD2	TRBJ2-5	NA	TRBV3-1	CASSRLAGTTETQYF	TGTGCCAGCAGCCGACTAGCGGGGACCACAGAGACCCAGTACTTC
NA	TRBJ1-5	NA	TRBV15	CATSRDDSNQPQHF	TGTGCCACCAGCAGAGATGATAGCAATCAGCCCCAGCATTTT
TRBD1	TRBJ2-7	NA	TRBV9	CASSVTGTGFDSYEQYF	TGTGCCAGCAGCGTAACCGGGACAGGGTTCGACTCCTACGAGCAGTACTTC
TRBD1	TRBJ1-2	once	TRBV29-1	CSVLQGVTNYGYTF	TGCAGCGTCTTACAGGGGGTTACTAACTATGGCTACACCTTC
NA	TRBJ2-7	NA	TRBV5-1	CASRGSPGLLYEQYF	TGCGCCAGCAGAGGAAGCCCGGGCCTCCTCTACGAGCAGTACTTC
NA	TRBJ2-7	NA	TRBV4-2	CASSQELGGEQYF	TGTGCCAGCAGCCAAGAACTGGGAGGCGAGCAGTACTTC
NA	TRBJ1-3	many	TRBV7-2	CASSLAPRNTIYF	TGTGCCAGCAGCTTAGCGCCAAGAAACACCATATATTTT
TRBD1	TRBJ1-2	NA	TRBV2	CASSGGQGVTNYGYTF	TGTGCCAGCAGTGGTGGACAGGGAGTCACCAACTATGGCTACACCTTC
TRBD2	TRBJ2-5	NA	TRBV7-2	CASSRGLEERTQYF	TGTGCCAGCAGCCGGGGACTAGAAGAGAGGACCCAGTACTTC
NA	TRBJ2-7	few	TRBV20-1	CSASRGASYEQYF	TGCAGTGCTAGCCGCGGGGCTTCCTACGAGCAGTACTTC
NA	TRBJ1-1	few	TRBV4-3	CASSQDHFGDTEAFF	TGCGCCAGCAGCCAAGATCATTTCGGGGACACTGAAGCTTTCTTT
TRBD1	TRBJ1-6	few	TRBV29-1	CSVDTGESPLHF	TGCAGCGTTGACACAGGGGAGTCACCCCTCCACTTT
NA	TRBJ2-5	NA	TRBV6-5	CASSSADRSSETQYF	TGTGCAAGCAGTTCCGCCGACAGGTCCTCGGAGACCCAGTACTTC
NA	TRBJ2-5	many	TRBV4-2	CASSLKTEQETQYF	TGTGCCAGCAGCCTCAAGACTGAGCAAGAGACCCAGTACTTC
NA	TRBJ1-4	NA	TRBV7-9	CASSYPGVGEKLFF	TGTGCCAGCAGCTACCCGGGGGTGGGTGAAAAACTGTTTTTT
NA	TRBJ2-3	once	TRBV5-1	CASHQGGEADTQYF	TGCGCCAGCCACCAGGGGGGAGAGGCAGATACGCAGTATTTT
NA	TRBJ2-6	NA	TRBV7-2	CASSQKLSGANVLTF	TGTGCCAGCAGCCAGAAGCTGTCTGGGGCCAACGTCCTGACTTTC
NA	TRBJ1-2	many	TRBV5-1	CASSTRDNYGYTF	TGCGCCAGCAGCACCCGGGACAATTATGGCTACACCTTC
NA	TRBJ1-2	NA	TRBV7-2	CASSTDTGYTF	TGTGCCAGCAGCACCGACACTGGCTACACCTTC
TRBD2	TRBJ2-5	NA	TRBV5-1	CASSLGPGGIQETQYF	TGCGCCAGCAGCTTGGGGCCGGGAGGAATCCAAGAGACCCAGTACTTC
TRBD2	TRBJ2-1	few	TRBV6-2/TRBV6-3	CASRDSGRDEQFF	TGTGCCAGCAGGGATAGCGGGAGGGATGAGCAGTTCTTC
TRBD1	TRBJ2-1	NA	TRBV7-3	CASSFRGLRGSDEQFF	TGTGCCAGCAGCTTCAGGGGGCTCCGGGGGAGCGATGAGCAGTTCTTC
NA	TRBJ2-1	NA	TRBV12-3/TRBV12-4	CASSLRSGGRLNEQFF	TGTGCCAGCAGTTTGAGATCCGGGGGCCGCCTCAATGAGCAGTTCTTC
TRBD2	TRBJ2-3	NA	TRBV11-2	CASRPAGTSETDTQYF	TGTGCCAGCAGGCCCGCCGGGACTAGCGAAACAGATACGCAGTATTTT
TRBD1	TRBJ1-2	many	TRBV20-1	CSARTGTYGYTF	TGCAGTGCCAGGACAGGGACCTATGGCTACACCTTC
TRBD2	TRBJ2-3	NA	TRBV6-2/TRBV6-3	CASSYSTSGTDTQYF	TGTGCCAGCAGTTACTCGACTAGCGGGACAGATACGCAGTATTTT
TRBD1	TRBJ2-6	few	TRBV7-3	CASSPDRTSVLTF	TGTGCCAGCAGCCCGGACAGGACCTCCGTCCTGACTTTC
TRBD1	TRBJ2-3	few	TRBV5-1	CASSLGWTGGTDTQYF	TGCGCCAGCAGCTTGGGGTGGACAGGCGGCACAGATACGCAGTATTTT
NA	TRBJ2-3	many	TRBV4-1	CASSQVGGAGRTDTQYF	TGCGCCAGCAGCCAAGTTGGGGGAGCCGGCCGCACAGATACGCAGTATTTT
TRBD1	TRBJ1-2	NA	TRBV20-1	CSASFDRVGGYTF	TGCAGTGCTAGCTTCGACAGGGTCGGTGGCTACACCTTC